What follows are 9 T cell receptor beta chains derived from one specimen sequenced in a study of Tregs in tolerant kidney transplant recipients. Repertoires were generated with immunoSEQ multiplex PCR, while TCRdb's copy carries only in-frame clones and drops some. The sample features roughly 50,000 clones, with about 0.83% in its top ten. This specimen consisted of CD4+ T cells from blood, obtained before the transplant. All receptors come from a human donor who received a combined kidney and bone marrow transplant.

Incomplete CDR3 DNA: TGTGCCAGCTCAGCGTACCCTCTCGCTGAA. This translates into CASSAYPLAE. In full, the CDR3 reads CASSAYPLAEAFF. The V gene is TRBV18, the J gene TRBJ1-1; D is unclear. The CDR3 extends 3 residues past the end of the read, so its final part is completed from the germline J gene. The V end lost 5 bases, the J end lost 6 bases, and 13 bases lay between the germline ends. Germline assignment: CDR1 KGHSH and CDR2 LQKENI. This CDR3 spans 13 amino acids.

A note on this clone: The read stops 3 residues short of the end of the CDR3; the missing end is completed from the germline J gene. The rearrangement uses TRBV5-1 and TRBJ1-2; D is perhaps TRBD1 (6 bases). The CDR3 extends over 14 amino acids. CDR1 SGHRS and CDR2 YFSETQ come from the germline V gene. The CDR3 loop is CASSFTGGVTGYTF. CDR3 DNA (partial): TGCGCCAGCAGCTTTACGGGGGGCGTAACGGGC. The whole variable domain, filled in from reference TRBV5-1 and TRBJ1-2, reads KAGVTQTPRYLIKTRGQQVTLSCSPISGHRSVSWYQQTPGQGLQFLFEYFSETQRNKGNFPGRFSGRQFSNSRSEMNVSTLELGDSALYLCASSFTGGVTGYTFGSGTRLTVV.

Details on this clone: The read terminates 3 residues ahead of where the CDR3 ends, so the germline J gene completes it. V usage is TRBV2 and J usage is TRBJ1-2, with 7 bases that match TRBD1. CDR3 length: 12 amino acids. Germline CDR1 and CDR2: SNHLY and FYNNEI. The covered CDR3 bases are TGTGCCAGCAGTGAAGCAGGGGGCGGC. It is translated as CASSEAGGG. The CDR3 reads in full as CASSEAGGGYTF. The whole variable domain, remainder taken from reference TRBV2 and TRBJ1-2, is EPEVTQTPSHQVTQMGQEVILRCVPISNHLYFYWYRQILGQKVEFLVSFYNNEISEKSEIFDDQFSVERPDGSNFTLKIRSTKLEDSAMYFCASSEAGGGYTFGSGTRLTVV.

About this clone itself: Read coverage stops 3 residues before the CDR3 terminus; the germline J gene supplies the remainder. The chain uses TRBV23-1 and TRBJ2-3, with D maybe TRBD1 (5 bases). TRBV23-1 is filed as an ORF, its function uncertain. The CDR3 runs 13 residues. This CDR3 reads CASSLRGSSAQYF. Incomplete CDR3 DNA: TGCGCCAGCAGTCTTAGGGGCTCCTCGGCG.

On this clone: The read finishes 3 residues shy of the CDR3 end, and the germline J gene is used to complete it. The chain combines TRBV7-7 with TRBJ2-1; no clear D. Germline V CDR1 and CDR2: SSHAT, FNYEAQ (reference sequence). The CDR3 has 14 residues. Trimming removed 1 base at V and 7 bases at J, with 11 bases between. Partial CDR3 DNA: TGTGCCAGCAGCTTAGAAGAGCGTAGTAATGAG. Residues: CASSLEERSNE. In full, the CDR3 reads CASSLEERSNEQFF.

The covered CDR3 bases are TGTGCCAGCAGCCCGGGACAGGGGGCAACGGGCCCC. It codes for CASSPGQGATGP. The entire CDR3 sequence reads CASSPGQGATGPQHF. V is TRBV2 and J is TRBJ1-5, with 12 bases matching TRBD1. The read ends 3 residues early relative to the CDR3; the germline J gene fills the gap. Germline CDR1 reads SNHLY; CDR2 reads FYNNEI. There are 15 residues in the CDR3.

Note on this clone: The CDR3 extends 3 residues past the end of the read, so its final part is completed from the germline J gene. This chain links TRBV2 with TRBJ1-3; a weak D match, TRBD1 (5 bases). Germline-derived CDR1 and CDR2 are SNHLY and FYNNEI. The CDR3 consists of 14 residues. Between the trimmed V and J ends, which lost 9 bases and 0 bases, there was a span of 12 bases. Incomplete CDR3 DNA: TGTGCCAGGAGACAGCTCAGCTCTGGAAACACC. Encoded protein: CARRQLSSGNT. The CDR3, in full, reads CARRQLSSGNTIYF.

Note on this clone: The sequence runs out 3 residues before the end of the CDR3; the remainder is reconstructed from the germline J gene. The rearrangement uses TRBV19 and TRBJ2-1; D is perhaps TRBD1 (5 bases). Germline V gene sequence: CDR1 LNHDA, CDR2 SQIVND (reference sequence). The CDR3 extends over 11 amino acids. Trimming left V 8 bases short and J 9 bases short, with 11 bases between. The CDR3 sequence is CASGREREQFF. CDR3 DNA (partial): TGTGCCAGTGGCAGGGAACGTGAG.

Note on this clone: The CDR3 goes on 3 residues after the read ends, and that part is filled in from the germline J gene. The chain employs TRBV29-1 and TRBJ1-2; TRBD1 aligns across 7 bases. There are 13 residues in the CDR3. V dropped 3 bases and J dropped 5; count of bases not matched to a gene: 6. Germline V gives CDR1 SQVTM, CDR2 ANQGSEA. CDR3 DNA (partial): TGCAGCGTTGACGGGTCAGGGGGGTATGGC. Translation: CSVDGSGGYG. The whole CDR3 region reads CSVDGSGGYGYTF.